This TCR beta chain was profiled in a study of T-cell reconstitution after alpha-beta-depleted transplantation in children. Unique molecular identifiers featured in how the TCRbeta library was prepared. MiXCR, run by TCRdb on the PCR reads, gives a single entry per CDR3 protein. Of a few hundred thousand distinct CDR3 sequences in the sample, approximately 9.8% were seen once. This clonotype showed up many times. Trimming stripped 5 bases from V and 6 bases from J, with 10 bases between. The CDR3 has 13 residues. Germline loops: CDR1 WNHNN, CDR2 SYGVQD (reference sequence). This receptor was taken from a human donor who donated a stem cell graft to a child with SCID. The sample was PBMCs from the stem cell graft donor, taken from the stem cell graft. V is TRBV10-1 and J is TRBJ2-2; D perhaps matches TRBD1 (6 bases). The CDR3 DNA reads TGCGCCAGCAGTTCAGGGGAGCCCGGGGAGCTGTTTTTT. Translating gives CASSSGEPGELFF.